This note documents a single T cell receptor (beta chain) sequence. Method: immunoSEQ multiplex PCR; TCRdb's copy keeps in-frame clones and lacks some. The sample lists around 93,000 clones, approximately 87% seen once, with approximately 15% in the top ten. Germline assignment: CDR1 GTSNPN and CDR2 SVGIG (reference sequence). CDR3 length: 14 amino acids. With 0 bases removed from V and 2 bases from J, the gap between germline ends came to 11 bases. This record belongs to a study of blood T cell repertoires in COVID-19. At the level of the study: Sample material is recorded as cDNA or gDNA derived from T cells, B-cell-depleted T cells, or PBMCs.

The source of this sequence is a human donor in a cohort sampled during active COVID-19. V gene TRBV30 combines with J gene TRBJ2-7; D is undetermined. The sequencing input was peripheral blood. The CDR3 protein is CAWSVGGVTYEQYF. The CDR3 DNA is TGTGCCTGGAGTGTTGGCGGAGTGACCTACGAGCAGTACTTC.